This T cell receptor beta chain was documented in a study of cytomegalovirus exposure and HLA in healthy donors. The table lists this clone with a few counts. Its specificity is unknown. The PCR had 60 Vbeta and 13 Jbeta primers. Using immunoSEQ multiplex PCR, the repertoire was profiled, and TCRdb retains in-frame clones only, with some absent. The sample gives some 130,000 clones, more than 65% of which show up once; about 4.3% is in the top ten. The V gene lost 1 base and the J gene lost 12 bases, with 19 bases spanning the gap. The CDR3 spans 15 residues. The germline CDR1 and CDR2 sequences are SGHTA and FQGTGA. Study observations and caveats: A previous analysis found most TCR beta V segments productive roughly 87% or roughly 30% of the time. In a later analysis, around 18,000 TCR beta sequences were associated with HLA alleles at 0.05 false discovery rate. Sequencing had likely introduced a cluster of highly shared sequence variants as an artifact. V- and J-gene trimming of TCR beta was linked (in a later analysis) to a missense DCLRE1C variant.

The clonotype originates from a male donor in good health and CMV-seropositive. This sequence joins TRBV7-3 and TRBJ2-4; a weak D match, TRBD2 (6 bases). The sequenced sample consisted of PBMCs. DNA of the CDR3: TGTGCCAGCAGCTTAATTCCGGGGGTCCCTGACAGTCAGTACTTC. This gives the protein CASSLIPGVPDSQYF.